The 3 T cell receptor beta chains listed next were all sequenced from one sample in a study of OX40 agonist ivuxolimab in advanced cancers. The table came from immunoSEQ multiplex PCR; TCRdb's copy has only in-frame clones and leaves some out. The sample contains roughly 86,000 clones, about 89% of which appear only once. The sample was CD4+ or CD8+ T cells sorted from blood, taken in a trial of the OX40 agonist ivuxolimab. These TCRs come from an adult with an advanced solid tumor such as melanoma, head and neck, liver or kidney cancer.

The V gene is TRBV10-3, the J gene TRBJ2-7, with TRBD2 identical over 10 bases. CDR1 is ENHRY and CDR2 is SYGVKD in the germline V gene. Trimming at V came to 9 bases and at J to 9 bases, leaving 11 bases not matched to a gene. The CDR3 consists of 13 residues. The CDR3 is CAMARGTSEVQYF. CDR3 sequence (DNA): TGTGCCATGGCAAGGGGGACTAGCGAGGTGCAGTACTTC.

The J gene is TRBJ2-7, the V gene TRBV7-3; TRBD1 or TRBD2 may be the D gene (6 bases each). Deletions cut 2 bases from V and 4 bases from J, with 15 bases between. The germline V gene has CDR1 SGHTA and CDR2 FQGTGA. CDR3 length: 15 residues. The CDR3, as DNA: TGTGCCAGCAGCTTAGCCGGGGGCCGGGGTTACGAGCAGTACTTC. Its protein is CASSLAGGRGYEQYF.

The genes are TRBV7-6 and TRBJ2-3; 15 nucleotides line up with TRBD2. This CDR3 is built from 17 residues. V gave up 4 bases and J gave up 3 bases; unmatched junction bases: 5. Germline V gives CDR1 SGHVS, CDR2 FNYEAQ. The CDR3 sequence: CASSSPGLAGGTDTQYF. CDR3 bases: TGTGCCAGCAGCTCCCCCGGACTAGCGGGAGGGACAGATACGCAGTATTTT.